This T cell receptor (beta chain) originates from a study of shared clonotypes between healthy human individuals. Germline CDR1 and CDR2: WSHSY and SAAADI. The CDR3 has 16 amino acids. V lost 3 bases, J lost 2 bases, and 9 bases stayed unmatched. Data came from immunoSEQ multiplex PCR; TCRdb stores just in-frame clones and leaves some out. The repertoire has some 1.5 million clones, about 98% of them found once; the top ten carry 0.4% to 0.45%. Naive CD4+ cells were CD45RA-selected; the remaining cells were memory. The V call is TRBV10-2, the J call TRBJ2-7, with 8 nucleotides matching TRBD1. The specimen was naive CD4+ T cells sorted from blood. Subset described: CD45RA+ positively selected. The clonotype comes from a man aged 25 to 40 in good health. The CDR3 bases are TGCGCCAGCAGTGACCGTAGACAGGGGATACCCTACGAGCAGTACTTC. It encodes CASSDRRQGIPYEQYF.